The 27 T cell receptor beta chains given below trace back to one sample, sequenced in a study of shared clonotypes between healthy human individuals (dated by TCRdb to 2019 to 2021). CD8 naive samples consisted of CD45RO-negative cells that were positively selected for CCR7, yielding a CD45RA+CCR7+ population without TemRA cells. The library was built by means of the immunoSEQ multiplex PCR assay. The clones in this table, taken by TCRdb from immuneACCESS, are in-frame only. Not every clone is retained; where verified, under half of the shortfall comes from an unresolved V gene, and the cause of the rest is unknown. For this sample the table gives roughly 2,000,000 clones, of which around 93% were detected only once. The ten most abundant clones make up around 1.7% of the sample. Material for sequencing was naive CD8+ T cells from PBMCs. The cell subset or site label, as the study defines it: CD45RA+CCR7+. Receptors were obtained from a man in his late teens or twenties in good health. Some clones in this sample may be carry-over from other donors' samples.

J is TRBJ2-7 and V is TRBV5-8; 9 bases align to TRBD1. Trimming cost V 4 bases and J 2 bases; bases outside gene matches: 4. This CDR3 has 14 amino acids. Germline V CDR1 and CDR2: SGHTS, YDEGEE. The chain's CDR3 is CASSPDRGPYEQYF. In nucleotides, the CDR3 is TGTGCCAGCAGCCCGGACAGGGGTCCCTACGAGCAGTACTTC.

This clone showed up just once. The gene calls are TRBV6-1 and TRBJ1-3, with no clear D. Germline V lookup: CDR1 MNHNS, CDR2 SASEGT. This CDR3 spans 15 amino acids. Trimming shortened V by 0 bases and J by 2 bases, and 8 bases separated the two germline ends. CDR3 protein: CASSEAWGTGNTIYF. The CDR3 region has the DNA TGTGCCAGCAGTGAAGCGTGGGGAACTGGAAACACCATATATTTT.

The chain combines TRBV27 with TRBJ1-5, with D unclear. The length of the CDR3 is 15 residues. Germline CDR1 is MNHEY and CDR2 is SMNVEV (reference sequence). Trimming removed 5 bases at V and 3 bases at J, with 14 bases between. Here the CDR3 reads CASSRDGLLNQPQHF. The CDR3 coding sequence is TGTGCCAGCAGTCGAGACGGCCTCCTCAATCAGCCCCAGCATTTT.

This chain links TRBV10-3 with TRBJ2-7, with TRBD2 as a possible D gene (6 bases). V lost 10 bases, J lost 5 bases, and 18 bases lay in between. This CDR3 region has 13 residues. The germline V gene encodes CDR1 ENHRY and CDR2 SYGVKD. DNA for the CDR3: TGTGCCACCCTCACCCCGGGGGTAAACGAGCAGTACTTC. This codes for CATLTPGVNEQYF.

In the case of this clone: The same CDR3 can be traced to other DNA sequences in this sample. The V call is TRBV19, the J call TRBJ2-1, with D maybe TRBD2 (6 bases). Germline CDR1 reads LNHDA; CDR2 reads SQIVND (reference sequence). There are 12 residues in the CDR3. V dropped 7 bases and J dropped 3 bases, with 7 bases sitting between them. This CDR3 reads CASMRGYNEQFF. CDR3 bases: TGTGCCAGTATGCGGGGCTACAATGAGCAGTTCTTC.

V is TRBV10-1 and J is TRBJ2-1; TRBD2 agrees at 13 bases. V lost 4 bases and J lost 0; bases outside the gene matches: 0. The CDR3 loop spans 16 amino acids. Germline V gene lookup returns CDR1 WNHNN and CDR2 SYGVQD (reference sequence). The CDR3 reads CASSGTSGSSYNEQFF. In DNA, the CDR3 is TGCGCCAGCAGTGGGACTAGCGGGAGCTCCTACAATGAGCAGTTCTTC.

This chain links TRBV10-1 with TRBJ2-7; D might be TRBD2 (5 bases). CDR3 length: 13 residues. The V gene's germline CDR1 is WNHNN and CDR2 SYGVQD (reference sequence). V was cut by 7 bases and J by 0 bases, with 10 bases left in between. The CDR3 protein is CASIAGDSYEQYF. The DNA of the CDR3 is TGCGCCAGCATCGCCGGGGACTCCTACGAGCAGTACTTC.

CDR3 sequence: CASSEWLAGDYEQYF. The CDR3 DNA reads as TGTGCCAGCAGTGAGTGGCTAGCGGGAGACTACGAGCAGTACTTC. This chain joins TRBV25-1 and TRBJ2-7, with TRBD2 matching 10 bases. The CDR3 totals 15 residues. Germline CDR1 MGHDK, CDR2 SYGVNS. J was trimmed by 3 bases and V by 3 bases; bases with no gene match: 5.

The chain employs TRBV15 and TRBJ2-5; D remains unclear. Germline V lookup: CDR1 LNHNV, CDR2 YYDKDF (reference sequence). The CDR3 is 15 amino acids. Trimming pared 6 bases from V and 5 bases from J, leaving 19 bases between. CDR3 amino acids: CATRYSQSEEETQYF. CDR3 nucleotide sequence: TGTGCCACCAGGTATAGTCAGTCCGAGGAGGAGACCCAGTACTTC. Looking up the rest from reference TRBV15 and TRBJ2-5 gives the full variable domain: DAMVIQNPRYQVTQFGKPVTLSCSQTLNHNVMYWYQQKSSQAPKLLFHYYDKDFNNEADTPDNFQSRRPNTSFCFLDIRSPGLGDTAMYLCATRYSQSEEETQYFGPGTRLLVL.

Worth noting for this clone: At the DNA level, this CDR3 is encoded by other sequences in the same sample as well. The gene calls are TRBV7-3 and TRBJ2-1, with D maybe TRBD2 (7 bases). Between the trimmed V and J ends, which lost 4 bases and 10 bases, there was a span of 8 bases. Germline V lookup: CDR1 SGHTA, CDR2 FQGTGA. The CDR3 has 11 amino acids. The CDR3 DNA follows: TGTGCCAGCAGCTCGGGGGGCGAGCAGTTCTTC. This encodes CASSSGGEQFF.

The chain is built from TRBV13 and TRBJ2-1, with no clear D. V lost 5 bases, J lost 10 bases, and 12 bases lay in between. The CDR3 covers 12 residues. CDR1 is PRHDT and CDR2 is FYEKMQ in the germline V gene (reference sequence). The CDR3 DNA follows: TGTGCCAGCAGCGGGATGACGACGGAGCAGTTCTTC. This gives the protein CASSGMTTEQFF.

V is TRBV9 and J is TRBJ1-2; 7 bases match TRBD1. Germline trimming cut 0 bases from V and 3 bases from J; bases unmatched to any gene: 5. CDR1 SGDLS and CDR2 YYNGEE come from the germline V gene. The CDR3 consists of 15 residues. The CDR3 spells CASSVAGGSDYGYTF. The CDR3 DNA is TGTGCCAGCAGCGTAGCAGGGGGTAGCGACTATGGCTACACCTTC.

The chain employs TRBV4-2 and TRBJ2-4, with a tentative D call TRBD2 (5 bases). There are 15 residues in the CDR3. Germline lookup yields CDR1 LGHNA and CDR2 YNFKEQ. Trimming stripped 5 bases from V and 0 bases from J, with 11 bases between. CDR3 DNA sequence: TGTGCCAGCAGCGGGAGCGTTATAGCCAAAAACATTCAGTACTTC. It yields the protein CASSGSVIAKNIQYF.

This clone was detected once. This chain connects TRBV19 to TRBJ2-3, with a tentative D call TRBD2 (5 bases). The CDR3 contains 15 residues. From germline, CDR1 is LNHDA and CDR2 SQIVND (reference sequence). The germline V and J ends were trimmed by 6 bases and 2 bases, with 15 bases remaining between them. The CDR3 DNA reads TGTGCCAGTAGCTCTATGGAGGCAACCACAGATACGCAGTATTTT. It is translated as CASSSMEATTDTQYF. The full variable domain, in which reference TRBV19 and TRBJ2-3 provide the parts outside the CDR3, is DGGITQSPKYLFRKEGQNVTLSCEQNLNHDAMYWYRQDPGQGLRLIYYSQIVNDFQKGDIAEGYSVSREKKESFPLTVTSAQKNPTAFYLCASSSMEATTDTQYFGPGTRLTVL.

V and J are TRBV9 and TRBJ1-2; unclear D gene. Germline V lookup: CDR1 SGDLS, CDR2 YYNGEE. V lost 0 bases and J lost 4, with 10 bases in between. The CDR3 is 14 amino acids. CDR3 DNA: TGTGCCAGCAGCGTAGGCAACAGCCCCTATGGCTACACCTTC. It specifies CASSVGNSPYGYTF.

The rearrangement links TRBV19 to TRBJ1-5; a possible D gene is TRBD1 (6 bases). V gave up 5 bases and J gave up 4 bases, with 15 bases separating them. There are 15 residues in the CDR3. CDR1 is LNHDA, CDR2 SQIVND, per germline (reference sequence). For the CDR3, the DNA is TGTGCCAGTAGTTTCCAGGGGATAGGTAATCAGCCCCAGCATTTT. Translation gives CASSFQGIGNQPQHF.

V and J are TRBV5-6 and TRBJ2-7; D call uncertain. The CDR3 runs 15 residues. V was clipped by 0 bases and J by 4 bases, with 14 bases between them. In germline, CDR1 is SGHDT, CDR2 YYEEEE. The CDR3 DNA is TGTGCCAGCAGCTTGGTGGAGAACCCGATTTACGAGCAGTACTTC. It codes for CASSLVENPIYEQYF.

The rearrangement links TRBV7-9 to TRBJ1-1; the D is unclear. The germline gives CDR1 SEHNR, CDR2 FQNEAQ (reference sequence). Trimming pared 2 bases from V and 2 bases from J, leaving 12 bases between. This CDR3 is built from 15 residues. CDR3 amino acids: CASSLSMQPNTEAFF. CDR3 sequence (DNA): TGTGCCAGCAGCTTATCTATGCAGCCCAACACTGAAGCTTTCTTT.

The CDR3 DNA is TGTGCCAGCTCCCGACACGCAAAAATCCAGCCCCAGCATTTT. It translates to CASSRHAKIQPQHF. The gene calls are TRBV28 and TRBJ1-5; no clear D gene. The CDR3 consists of 14 residues. V was trimmed by 8 bases and J by 7 bases, leaving 18 bases between them. The V gene's germline CDR1 is MDHEN and CDR2 SYDVKM.

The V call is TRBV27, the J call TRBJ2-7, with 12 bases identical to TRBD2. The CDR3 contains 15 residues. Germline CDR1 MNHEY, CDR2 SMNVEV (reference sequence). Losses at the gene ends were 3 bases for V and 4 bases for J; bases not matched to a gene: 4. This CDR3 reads CASSFGLAGNYEQYF. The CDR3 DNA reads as TGTGCCAGCAGTTTCGGACTAGCGGGGAATTACGAGCAGTACTTC.

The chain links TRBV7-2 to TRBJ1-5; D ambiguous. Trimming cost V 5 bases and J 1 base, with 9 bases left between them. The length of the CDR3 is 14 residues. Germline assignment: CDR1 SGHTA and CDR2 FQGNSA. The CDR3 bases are TGTGCCAGCAGCCCAATTGGCAGCAATCAGCCCCAGCATTTT. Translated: CASSPIGSNQPQHF.

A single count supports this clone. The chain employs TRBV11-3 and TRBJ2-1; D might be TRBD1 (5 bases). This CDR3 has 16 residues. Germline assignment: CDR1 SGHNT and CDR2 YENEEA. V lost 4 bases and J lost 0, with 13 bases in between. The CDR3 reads CASSSKGVSSYNEQFF. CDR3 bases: TGTGCCAGCAGCTCCAAAGGGGTGAGCTCCTACAATGAGCAGTTCTTC.

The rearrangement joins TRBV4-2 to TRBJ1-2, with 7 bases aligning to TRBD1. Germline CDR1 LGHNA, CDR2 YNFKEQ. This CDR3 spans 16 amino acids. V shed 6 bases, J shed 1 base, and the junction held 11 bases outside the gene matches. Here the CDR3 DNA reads TGTGCCAGCAGGACACTCAACAGGGGATTTAACTATGGCTACACCTTC. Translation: CASRTLNRGFNYGYTF.

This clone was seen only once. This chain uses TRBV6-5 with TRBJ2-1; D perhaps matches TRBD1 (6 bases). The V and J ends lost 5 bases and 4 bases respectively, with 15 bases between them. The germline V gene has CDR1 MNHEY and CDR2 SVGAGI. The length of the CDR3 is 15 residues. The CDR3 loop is CASSGQGGFYNEQFF. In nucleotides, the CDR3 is TGTGCCAGCAGTGGACAAGGGGGTTTTTACAATGAGCAGTTCTTC.

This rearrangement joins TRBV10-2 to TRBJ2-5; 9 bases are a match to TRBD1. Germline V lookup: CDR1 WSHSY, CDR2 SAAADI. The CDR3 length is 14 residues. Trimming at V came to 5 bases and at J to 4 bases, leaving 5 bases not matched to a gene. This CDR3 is CASSSTGGGETQYF. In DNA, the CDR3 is TGCGCCAGCAGTTCGACAGGGGGGGGAGAGACCCAGTACTTC.

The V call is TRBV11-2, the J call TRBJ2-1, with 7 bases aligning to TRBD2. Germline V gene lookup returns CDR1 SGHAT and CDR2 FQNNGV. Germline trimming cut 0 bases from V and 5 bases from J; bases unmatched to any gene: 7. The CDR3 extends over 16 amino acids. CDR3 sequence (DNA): TGTGCCAGCAGCTTAGACGCGGGAGAGGGAAACAATGAGCAGTTCTTC. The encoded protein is CASSLDAGEGNNEQFF.

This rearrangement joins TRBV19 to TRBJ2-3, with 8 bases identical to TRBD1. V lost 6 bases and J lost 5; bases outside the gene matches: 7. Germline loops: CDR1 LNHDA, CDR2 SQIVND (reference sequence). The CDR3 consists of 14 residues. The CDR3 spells CASSPDRDQDTQYF. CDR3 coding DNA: TGTGCCAGTAGCCCGGACAGGGACCAAGATACGCAGTATTTT.